These 22 T cell receptor beta chains share one sample of origin, sequenced in a study of T-cell reconstitution after alpha-beta-depleted transplantation in children. Preparation of the TCRbeta library was carried out with unique molecular identifiers. One entry per CDR3 protein results from TCRdb running MiXCR on the PCR reads. The sample contains 550,000 to 800,000 distinct CDR3 sequences, around 12% of which appear only once. This sample comprised PBMCs, obtained before TCRalphabeta/CD19-depleted stem cell transplant. These receptors were taken from a girl between 2 and 10 years old with congenital amegakaryocytic thrombocytopenia, due to receive a stem cell transplant.

This clonotype was detected only a few times. The chain has TRBV30 and TRBJ2-3; unclear D gene. CDR1 and CDR2 (germline): GTSNPN, SVGIG (reference sequence). V shed 1 base and J shed 6 bases, with 11 bases lying between them. The CDR3 runs to 13 residues. This chain's CDR3 is CAWSGFSEDTQYF. CDR3 bases: TGTGCCTGGAGTGGGTTCTCCGAGGATACGCAGTATTTT.

This clonotype was counted ten times or more. The rearrangement joins TRBV12-3 or TRBV12-4 to TRBJ2-1; 12 bases map to TRBD2. The ends lost 6 bases at V and 5 bases at J; junction bases unmatched: 2. CDR3 length equals 14 residues. For the CDR3, the DNA is TGTGCCAGCAGGACTAGCGGGAGCCACAATGAGCAGTTCTTC. It yields the protein CASRTSGSHNEQFF.

In regard to this clonotype: Being one base from a much bigger clone, this may be a read error. The genes are TRBV6-1 and TRBJ2-1; no clear D. V lost 7 bases and J lost 8, with 15 bases in between. Germline V gene sequence: CDR1 MNHNS, CDR2 SASEGT. The CDR3 has 13 residues. The CDR3 DNA reads TGTGCCAGCACGAGGCTTCTTTGGGATGAGCAGTTCTTC. It yields the protein CASTRLLWDEQFF.

In its sample, this clonotype was seen many times. The rearrangement links TRBV20-1 to TRBJ2-1; D unresolved. V lost 4 bases to trimming and J lost 6 bases, with 10 bases between them. The CDR3 extends over 12 amino acids. Germline lookup yields CDR1 DFQATT and CDR2 SNEGSKA (reference sequence). In DNA, the CDR3 is TGCAGTGCTACCAATCCGGTCAATGAGCAGTTCTTC. It is translated as CSATNPVNEQFF.

This clonotype was counted many times. This chain uses TRBV29-1 with TRBJ2-5; 7 positions agree with TRBD1. Trimming cost V 7 bases and J 4 bases; bases outside gene matches: 6. Germline CDR1 and CDR2: SQVTM and ANQGSEA. The CDR3 is 12 amino acids. CDR3 sequence reads: CSANSGGETQYF. The CDR3 nucleotides read TGCAGCGCGAACTCAGGGGGAGAGACCCAGTACTTC.

V usage is TRBV27 and J usage is TRBJ2-7; 7 nucleotides agree with TRBD2. This CDR3 is 17 amino acids long. V shed 2 bases, J shed 2 bases, and the junction held 12 bases outside the gene matches. CDR1 is MNHEY and CDR2 is SMNVEV in the germline V gene (reference sequence). The CDR3 protein is CASSLEISASGTYEQYF. Written as DNA, the CDR3 is TGTGCCAGCAGTTTAGAAATATCGGCTAGCGGTACCTACGAGCAGTACTTC.

This clonotype was counted many times. CDR3 amino acids: CSARVTGPDQPQHF. The CDR3 DNA is TGCAGTGCTAGAGTAACAGGGCCCGATCAGCCCCAGCATTTT. V and J are TRBV20-1 and TRBJ1-5, with D maybe TRBD1 (6 bases). From germline, CDR1 is DFQATT and CDR2 SNEGSKA (reference sequence). Trimming removed 1 base at V and 5 bases at J, with 12 bases between. The CDR3 is made up of 14 amino acids.

Ten or more counts support this clonotype. CDR3 amino acids: CASSLSQATRDTEAFF. CDR3 nucleotide sequence: TGTGCCAGCAGCTTAAGTCAGGCTACGCGTGACACTGAAGCTTTCTTT. The genes are TRBV7-9 and TRBJ1-1; D uncertain. The germline V and J ends were trimmed by 2 bases and 3 bases, with 16 bases remaining between them. Germline CDR1 is SEHNR and CDR2 is FQNEAQ (reference sequence). This CDR3 is 16 amino acids long.

This clonotype was seen repeatedly, ten times or more. The chain is built from TRBV5-1 and TRBJ2-1; D may be TRBD2 (6 bases). This CDR3 has 13 residues. Germline loops: CDR1 SGHRS, CDR2 YFSETQ. Trimming stripped 7 bases from V and 10 bases from J, with 18 bases between. In DNA, the CDR3 is TGCGCCAGCGTCGGAGGGAGACGAGGGGAGCAGTTCTTC. This sequence encodes CASVGGRRGEQFF.

Worth noting for this clonotype: This could be a read error, since a much larger clone is one nucleotide away. This CDR3 is CASGRTGSGAFF. The CDR3 DNA sequence: TGTGCCAGTGGACGGACTGGGAGCGGGGCTTTCTTT. V and J are TRBV6-5 and TRBJ1-1; D unresolved. CDR3 length: 12 residues. Trimming pared 9 bases from V and 11 bases from J, leaving 19 bases between. Germline-derived CDR1 and CDR2 are MNHEY and SVGAGI.

The chain combines TRBV5-1 with TRBJ2-7; tentatively, D is TRBD2 (7 bases). The CDR3 spans 13 residues. CDR1 is SGHRS and CDR2 is YFSETQ in the germline V gene. Trimming removed 9 bases from V and 0 bases from J, with 13 bases in between. CDR3 nucleotide sequence: TGCGCCACCAAGGGGGGGAGCTCCTACGAGCAGTACTTC. It translates to CATKGGSSYEQYF.

Comment on this clonotype: This may be a read error, as it is one base from a much larger clone. This is likely a read error, given that the CDR3 carries no conserved phenylalanine or tryptophan at its end. V usage is TRBV20-1 and J usage is TRBJ2-7; 7 positions match TRBD2. The CDR3 length is 14 residues. Unmatched junction bases numbered 6, after V lost 3 bases and J lost 1 base. The germline V gene has CDR1 DFQATT and CDR2 SNEGSKA (reference sequence). The CDR3 sequence is CSARGGLLSYEQYL. The CDR3 DNA reads TGCAGTGCTAGGGGGGGACTATTGTCCTACGAGCAGTACCTC.

This clonotype was counted ten times or more. The genes are TRBV28 and TRBJ1-5; D is unresolved. This CDR3 region has 12 residues. The germline gives CDR1 MDHEN, CDR2 SYDVKM. V was cut by 5 bases and J by 5 bases, with 7 bases left in between. CDR3: CASSMTDQPQHF. CDR3 DNA sequence: TGTGCCAGCAGTATGACTGATCAGCCCCAGCATTTT. Based on the CDR3 plus reference TRBV28 and TRBJ1-5, the full variable domain is DVKVTQSSRYLVKRTGEKVFLECVQDMDHENMFWYRQDPGLGLRLIYFSYDVKMKEKGDIPEGYSVSREKKERFSLILESASTNQTSMYLCASSMTDQPQHFGDGTRLSIL.

This clonotype was seen ten or more times. The chain recombines TRBV5-1 with TRBJ2-7, with TRBD1 matching 7 bases. Trimming cost V 1 base and J 6 bases; bases outside gene matches: 10. This CDR3 is built from 15 residues. The germline V gene encodes CDR1 SGHRS and CDR2 YFSETQ. The CDR3 region is CASSLNLGQSIEQYF. The CDR3 DNA reads TGCGCCAGCAGCTTGAATCTGGGACAGTCAATCGAGCAGTACTTC.

A few counts support this clonotype. The chain couples TRBV5-1 to TRBJ2-1; 11 nucleotides agree with TRBD2. CDR3 length: 16 amino acids. V trimming: 0 bases; J trimming: 10 bases; junction bases outside the gene matches: 9. Germline V lookup: CDR1 SGHRS, CDR2 YFSETQ. CDR3 amino acids: CASSLVVSGRAGEQFF. The CDR3 coding sequence is TGCGCCAGCAGCTTGGTCGTTAGCGGGAGGGCCGGGGAGCAGTTCTTC.

This clonotype appeared a few times. J is TRBJ2-2 and V is TRBV6-1, with 8 bases identical to TRBD1. J was trimmed by 5 bases and V by 4 bases; bases with no gene match: 12. The CDR3 loop spans 17 amino acids. The germline gives CDR1 MNHNS, CDR2 SASEGT. The CDR3 region has the DNA TGTGCCAGCAGTGCGCCCAGGGGGCGCAAGGTTACCGGGGAGCTGTTTTTT. Its translation is CASSAPRGRKVTGELFF.

The rearrangement joins TRBV28 to TRBJ1-2, with D tentatively TRBD1 (5 bases). Between the trimmed V and J ends, which lost 4 bases and 6 bases, there was a span of 15 bases. This CDR3 contains 14 residues. Germline V CDR1 and CDR2: MDHEN, SYDVKM. The CDR3 region is CASSSRGEMDGYTF. DNA for the CDR3: TGTGCCAGCAGTTCAAGGGGCGAGATGGATGGCTACACCTTC.

This clonotype was recorded many times. The chain is built from TRBV20-1 and TRBJ1-2, with 7 bases lining up with TRBD1. J lost 3 bases, V lost 5 bases, and 9 bases had no gene match. Germline values: CDR1 DFQATT, CDR2 SNEGSKA (reference sequence). CDR3 size: 14 residues. The CDR3 DNA follows: TGCAGTGCTCCGACAGGGCATTCGGACTATGGCTACACCTTC. Its protein is CSAPTGHSDYGYTF.

The gene calls are TRBV12-3 or TRBV12-4 and TRBJ2-2; TRBD2 aligns across 10 bases. This CDR3 spans 17 amino acids. V shed 6 bases, J shed 7 bases, and the junction held 14 bases outside the gene matches. The CDR3 DNA sequence: TGTGCCAGCAGACCGCCAGCGGGAGGGCCGAGTGTCGGGGAGCTGTTTTTT. Residues: CASRPPAGGPSVGELFF.

This clonotype occurred a few times. The rearrangement uses TRBV30 and TRBJ2-7; D gene uncertain. Germline CDR1 and CDR2: GTSNPN and SVGIG (reference sequence). The V and J ends lost 1 base and 3 bases respectively, with 7 bases between them. CDR3 length: 12 amino acids. CDR3 protein: CAWSEQLYEQYF. The CDR3 DNA sequence: TGTGCCTGGAGTGAACAGCTCTACGAGCAGTACTTC.

The chain uses TRBV29-1 and TRBJ1-1; D is unresolved. The CDR3 length is 16 residues. The germline V gene encodes CDR1 SQVTM and CDR2 ANQGSEA. V lost 4 bases and J 1 base, leaving 19 bases between the germline ends. Here the CDR3 reads CSVVLFTRSGNTEAFF. The CDR3 DNA reads as TGCAGCGTTGTCCTTTTCACCAGAAGCGGGAACACTGAAGCTTTCTTT.

The rearrangement joins TRBV12-3 or TRBV12-4 to TRBJ2-7; 9 nucleotides match TRBD1. The CDR3 consists of 15 residues. V shed 5 bases, J shed 4 bases, and the junction held 9 bases outside the gene matches. CDR3 loop: CASSPRQGVGYEQYF. The DNA for the CDR3 is TGTGCCAGCAGTCCCCGACAGGGGGTGGGTTACGAGCAGTACTTC.